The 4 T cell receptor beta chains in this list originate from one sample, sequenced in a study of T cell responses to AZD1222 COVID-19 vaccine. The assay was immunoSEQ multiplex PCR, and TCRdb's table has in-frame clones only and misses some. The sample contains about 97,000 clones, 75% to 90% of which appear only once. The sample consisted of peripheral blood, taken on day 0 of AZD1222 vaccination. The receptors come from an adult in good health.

CDR3 sequence: CASSLGLAGGPVTDTQYF. The DNA for the CDR3 is TGCGCCAGCAGCTTGGGACTAGCGGGGGGCCCGGTCACAGATACGCAGTATTTT. This sequence joins TRBV5-1 and TRBJ2-3; 13 nucleotides match TRBD2. This CDR3 comprises 18 residues. The trim removed 0 bases at V and 2 bases at J, leaving 6 bases unmatched. Per germline, CDR1 SGHRS and CDR2 YFSETQ.

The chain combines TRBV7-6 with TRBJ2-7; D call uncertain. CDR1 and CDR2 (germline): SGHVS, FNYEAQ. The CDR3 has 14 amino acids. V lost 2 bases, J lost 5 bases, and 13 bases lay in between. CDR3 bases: TGTGCCAGCAGCTTAAGTCCACTGGCCCACGAGCAGTACTTC. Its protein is CASSLSPLAHEQYF.

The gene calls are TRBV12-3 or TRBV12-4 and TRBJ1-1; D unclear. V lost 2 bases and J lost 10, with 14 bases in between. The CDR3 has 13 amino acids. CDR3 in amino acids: CASSLRRKVGAFF. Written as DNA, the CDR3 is TGTGCCAGCAGTTTAAGGCGAAAGGTTGGAGCTTTCTTT.

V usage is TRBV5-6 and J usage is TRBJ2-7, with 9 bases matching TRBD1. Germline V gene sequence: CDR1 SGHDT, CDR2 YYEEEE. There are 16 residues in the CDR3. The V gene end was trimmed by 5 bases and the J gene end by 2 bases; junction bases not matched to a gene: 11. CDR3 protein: CASSWFTGGLTYEQYF. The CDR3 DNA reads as TGTGCCAGCAGTTGGTTTACAGGGGGCTTAACCTACGAGCAGTACTTC. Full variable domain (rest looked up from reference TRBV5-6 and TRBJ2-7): DAGVTQSPTHLIKTRGQQVTLRCSPKSGHDTVSWYQQALGQGPQFIFQYYEEEERQRGNFPDRFSGHQFPNYSSELNVNALLLGDSALYLCASSWFTGGLTYEQYFGPGTRLTVT.